This T cell receptor (beta chain) is drawn from a study of read filtering for tumor transcriptome and immune sequencing. This library used roughly 0.4 ug RNA and molecular barcoded adaptors spanning alpha/delta and beta/gamma chains. TCRdb processed the reads anew with MiXCR; each CDR3 protein has one entry. The table shows approximately 150,000 distinct CDR3 sequences, with 13% occurring only once. The CDR3 consists of 14 residues. Losses at the gene ends were 8 bases for V and 5 bases for J; bases not matched to a gene: 5. Germline V lookup: CDR1 SGHNT, CDR2 YENEEA. This clonotype was counted at least ten times.

Sequencing was done on a sample of a population of CD138-negative cells sorted from bone marrow. The chain employs TRBV11-3 and TRBJ2-2; the match to TRBD1 covers 10 bases. The source of this sequence is a donor over 35 with multiple myeloma. In nucleotides, the CDR3 is TGTGCCAGCTTACGGGGACAGGGGACCGGGGAGCTGTTTTTT. Translated, it gives CASLRGQGTGELFF.